The 5 T cell receptor beta chains given below trace back to one sample, sequenced in a study of T cell responses to AZD1222 COVID-19 vaccine. The method was immunoSEQ multiplex PCR; TCRdb's version includes in-frame clones alone and lacks a portion of them. The table includes 100,000 or so clones, 85% to 90% detected once. This specimen consisted of peripheral blood, obtained on day 0 of AZD1222 vaccination. The origin of the receptors is an adult in good health.

This clone has just one count. The V and J genes are TRBV2 and TRBJ2-1, with D possibly being TRBD2 (5 bases). V lost 7 bases to trimming and J lost 8 bases, with 15 bases between them. The CDR3 length is 13 residues. Germline V gene lookup returns CDR1 SNHLY and CDR2 FYNNEI. The CDR3 nucleotides are TGTGCCAGCACTGGACTCCCGGGTGATGAGCAGTTCTTC. This translates into CASTGLPGDEQFF.

The chain combines TRBV20-1 with TRBJ1-5; D ambiguous. The CDR3 is 14 amino acids. Per the germline V gene, CDR1 is DFQATT and CDR2 is SNEGSKA (reference sequence). Trimming shortened V by 3 bases and J by 0 bases, and 9 bases separated the two germline ends. The CDR3 region has the DNA TGCAGTGCTAGTGGGGAGTTTAGCAATCAGCCCCAGCATTTT. This encodes CSASGEFSNQPQHF.

The CDR3 sequence is CASSREGTDTQYF. CDR3 nucleotides: TGTGCCAGCAGCCGGGAGGGCACAGATACGCAGTATTTT. This chain connects TRBV3-1 (or the pseudogene TRBV3-2) to TRBJ2-3; possibly TRBD2 for D (6 bases). The CDR3 contains 13 residues. Germline assignment: CDR1 LGHDT and CDR2 YNNKEL (reference sequence). The V and J ends lost 4 bases and 1 base respectively, with 6 bases between them.

V gene TRBV7-9 combines with J gene TRBJ2-1; TRBD2 matches at 9 bases. The CDR3 contains 15 residues. The germline CDR1 and CDR2 sequences are SEHNR and FQNEAQ (reference sequence). The V segment lost 3 bases and the J segment 6 bases; nucleotides outside the gene matches: 6. The CDR3 sequence: CASSFGSGRPNEQFF. The DNA for the CDR3 is TGTGCCAGCAGCTTTGGCAGCGGGAGGCCCAATGAGCAGTTCTTC.

V usage is TRBV7-3 and J usage is TRBJ1-1; the match to TRBD1 covers 7 bases. V lost 2 bases, J lost 3 bases, and 0 bases stayed unmatched. CDR3 size: 13 residues. CDR1 SGHTA and CDR2 FQGTGA come from the germline V gene. In DNA, the CDR3 is TGTGCCAGCAGCTTACAGGGGGACACTGAAGCTTTCTTT. Translated, it gives CASSLQGDTEAFF.